The 11 T cell receptor beta chains below all came from one sample that was sequenced in a study of PD-1 blockade in classical Hodgkin lymphoma. The data were produced by immunoSEQ multiplex PCR, yet TCRdb's version contains in-frame clones alone and is incomplete. The table lists around 36,000 clones, around 87% of them singletons, with approximately 8.7% in the top ten. After autologous stem cell transplantation all patients relapsed, and prior brentuximab vedotin exposure differed between cohorts. Sequencing used peripheral blood mononuclear cells (PBMCs), obtained at baseline. The receptor set was obtained from a human donor with classical Hodgkin lymphoma.

The chain joins TRBV6-5 to TRBJ2-5; D is tentatively TRBD1 or TRBD2 (5 bases each). V lost 2 bases, J lost 5 bases, and 12 bases lay in between. This CDR3 is 14 amino acids long. The germline V gene encodes CDR1 MNHEY and CDR2 SVGAGI. As DNA, the CDR3 is TGTGCCAGCAGTTACGGGGATTGGGGGGAGACCCAGTACTTC. This translates into CASSYGDWGETQYF.

CDR3 bases: TGTGCCAGTAGATACAGGGGGACTCAGCCCCAGCATTTT. Protein: CASRYRGTQPQHF. The chain combines TRBV19 with TRBJ1-5; 8 bases match TRBD1. V was pared by 6 bases and J by 6 bases, with 4 bases of the junction left unmatched. CDR1 and CDR2 from the germline V gene are LNHDA and SQIVND (reference sequence). The CDR3 is 13 residues long.

The chain joins TRBV6-5 to TRBJ2-4, with 11 bases that match TRBD2. CDR1 and CDR2 (germline): MNHEY, SVGAGI. The CDR3 is 15 residues long. V lost 4 bases, J lost 1 base, and 0 bases stayed unmatched. CDR3: CASSWTSGAKNIQYF. The DNA for the CDR3 is TGTGCCAGCAGTTGGACTAGCGGGGCCAAAAACATTCAGTACTTC.

This clone was found a few times. The chain carries TRBV2 and TRBJ1-2, with 7 bases lining up with TRBD1. V shed 7 bases, J shed 4 bases, and the junction held 3 bases outside the gene matches. Germline V gene sequence: CDR1 SNHLY, CDR2 FYNNEI. This CDR3 has 12 residues. The CDR3 loop reads CASTTGFYGYTF. CDR3 DNA sequence: TGTGCCAGCACGACAGGGTTCTATGGCTACACCTTC.

The V call is TRBV5-1, the J call TRBJ1-1; 9 bases fit TRBD1. The CDR3 loop spans 14 amino acids. Germline assignment: CDR1 SGHRS and CDR2 YFSETQ. V shed 4 bases and J 6 bases; nucleotides not matched to a gene: 7. The CDR3 region has the DNA TGCGCCAGCAGCCTCGGGACAGGGAGGGCTGAAGCTTTCTTT. Encoded protein: CASSLGTGRAEAFF. Combining the CDR3 with reference TRBV5-1 and TRBJ1-1 gives the whole variable domain KAGVTQTPRYLIKTRGQQVTLSCSPISGHRSVSWYQQTPGQGLQFLFEYFSETQRNKGNFPGRFSGRQFSNSRSEMNVSTLELGDSALYLCASSLGTGRAEAFFGQGTRLTVV.

The chain is built from TRBV6-5 and TRBJ1-2; no firm D call. Germline values: CDR1 MNHEY, CDR2 SVGAGI. Trimming left V 6 bases short and J 0 bases short, with 8 bases between. The CDR3 covers 13 residues. This chain's CDR3 is CASRGQSNYGYTF. As DNA, the CDR3 is TGTGCCAGCAGAGGTCAGTCTAACTATGGCTACACCTTC.

The rearrangement joins TRBV6-1 to TRBJ1-6; D is ambiguous. V lost 4 bases and J 6 bases, leaving 7 bases between the germline ends. Per the germline V gene, CDR1 is MNHNS and CDR2 is SASEGT. CDR3 length: 13 residues. The CDR3 DNA is TGTGCCAGCAGTGTCGAACGTAATTCACCCCTCCACTTT. It yields the protein CASSVERNSPLHF.

The chain is built from TRBV15 and TRBJ2-1, with 11 bases aligning to TRBD2. The V gene's germline CDR1 is LNHNV and CDR2 YYDKDF (reference sequence). This CDR3 region has 16 residues. Germline trimming cut 2 bases from V and 7 bases from J; bases unmatched to any gene: 7. CDR3 nucleotide sequence: TGTGCCACCAGCAGAACAACTAGCGGGAGACGGAATGAGCAGTTCTTC. Its protein is CATSRTTSGRRNEQFF. Full variable domain (rest looked up from reference TRBV15 and TRBJ2-1): DAMVIQNPRYQVTQFGKPVTLSCSQTLNHNVMYWYQQKSSQAPKLLFHYYDKDFNNEADTPDNFQSRRPNTSFCFLDIRSPGLGDTAMYLCATSRTTSGRRNEQFFGPGTRLTVL.

This sequence joins TRBV5-6 and TRBJ2-5; D assignment may be TRBD1 or TRBD2 (5 bases each). Germline assignment: CDR1 SGHDT and CDR2 YYEEEE. The CDR3 extends over 16 amino acids. The V and J ends lost 1 base and 5 bases respectively, with 18 bases between them. Here the CDR3 reads CASSLSRGARLETQYF. The CDR3 DNA sequence: TGTGCCAGCAGCTTGTCGAGGGGCGCGAGGTTGGAGACCCAGTACTTC.

The chain employs TRBV18 and TRBJ2-7; no definite D call. CDR1 and CDR2 from the germline V gene are KGHSH and LQKENI. There are 13 residues in the CDR3. V shed 3 bases and J shed 2 bases, with 8 bases lying between them. The CDR3 nucleotides read TGTGCCAGCTCACCTTCACGGACCTACGAGCAGTACTTC. Amino acid sequence: CASSPSRTYEQYF.

V usage is TRBV5-4 and J usage is TRBJ2-5, with 8 nucleotides matching TRBD1. Germline V lookup: CDR1 SGHNT, CDR2 YYREEE (reference sequence). This CDR3 comprises 14 residues. V gave up 4 bases and J gave up 5 bases; unmatched junction bases: 7. DNA of the CDR3: TGTGCCAGCAGCGGCGCGACAGGGGACGAGACCCAGTACTTC. Translating gives CASSGATGDETQYF.